This TCR beta chain is from a study of blood T cell repertoires in COVID-19. Study details: The cDNA or gDNA used as material had been derived from T cells, B-cell-depleted T cells, or PBMCs.

Recruitment covered some 25 US areas and drew participants whose ages spanned about 18 to 90 years. Two negative PCRs, clearance, or symptom resolution characterized the recovered Cohort 3 donors. The CDR3 runs to 19 residues. Looked up from germline, CDR1 is SGDLS and CDR2 is YYNGEE. V shed 4 bases and J 6 bases; nucleotides not matched to a gene: 22. Original analysis: For nucleated cells, counts were estimated from reference gene primer amplification. The method was immunoSEQ multiplex PCR; TCRdb's version includes in-frame clones alone and lacks a portion of them. V, J and clone size reflect that table, while D and trimming were determined from the DNA. Of roughly 400,000 clones listed, 89% are singletons.

The source is a woman aged 30 to 39 who had recovered from COVID-19. Sequenced: PBMCs or T cells enriched from blood (not recorded which). The chain employs TRBV9 and TRBJ2-7; TRBD1 agrees at 10 bases. The CDR3 loop reads CASSLSEGQGHLSYSEQYF. The CDR3 DNA follows: TGTGCCAGCAGCCTCTCAGAGGGACAGGGGCATTTAAGCTACAGCGAGCAGTACTTC.